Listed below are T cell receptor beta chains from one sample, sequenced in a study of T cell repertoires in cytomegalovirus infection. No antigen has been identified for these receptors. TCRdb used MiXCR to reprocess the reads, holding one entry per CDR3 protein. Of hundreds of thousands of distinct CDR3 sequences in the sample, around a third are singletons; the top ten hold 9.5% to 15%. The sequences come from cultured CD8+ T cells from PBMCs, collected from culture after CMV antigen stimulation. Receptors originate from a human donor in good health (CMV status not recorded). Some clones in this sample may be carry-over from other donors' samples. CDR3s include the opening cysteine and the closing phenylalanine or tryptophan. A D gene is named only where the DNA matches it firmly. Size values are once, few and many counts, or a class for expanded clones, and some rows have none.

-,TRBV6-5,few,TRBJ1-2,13,TGTGCCAGCAGTCCCACAGTCTTCTATGGCTACACCTTC,CASSPTVFYGYTF
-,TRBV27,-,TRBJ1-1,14,TGTGCCAGCAGTTTGGTGTCAACCCACACTGAAGCTTTCTTT,CASSLVSTHTEAFF
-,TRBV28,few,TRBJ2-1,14,TGTGCCAGCAGTTTTCGGGGGAAGGACAATGAGCAGTTCTTC,CASSFRGKDNEQFF
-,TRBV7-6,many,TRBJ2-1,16,TGTGCCAGCAGCTTACGTGGCAGTGGCATCTACAATGAGCAGTTCTTC,CASSLRGSGIYNEQFF
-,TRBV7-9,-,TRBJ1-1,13,TGTGCCAGCAGCTTAGAGCTCACCACTGAAGCTTTCTTT,CASSLELTTEAFF
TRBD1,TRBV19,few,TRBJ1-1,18,TGTGCCAGTAGTATCCCCCCCGGGACAGCTCCCCGGGACACTGAAGCTTTCTTT,CASSIPPGTAPRDTEAFF
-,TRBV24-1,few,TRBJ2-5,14,TGTGCCACCAGTGAGCCGGACGGGCAAGAGACCCAGTACTTC,CATSEPDGQETQYF
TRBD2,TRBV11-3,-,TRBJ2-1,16,TGTGCCAGCAGCTTAGCGGGCGGGGGGTTCTACAATGAGCAGTTCTTC,CASSLAGGGFYNEQFF
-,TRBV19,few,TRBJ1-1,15,TGTGCCAGTAACCCCTCCTTCGGCAGCAGGACTGAAGCTTTCTTT,CASNPSFGSRTEAFF
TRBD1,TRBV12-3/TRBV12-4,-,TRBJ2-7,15,TGTGCCAGCAGTTTCAGGGGACAGGGGTCGTACGAGCAGTACTTC,CASSFRGQGSYEQYF
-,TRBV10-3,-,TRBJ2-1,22,TGTACCATCAGTGAGCCACCTGGACGGGACAGTGACCTAGCGGTCGAGTACAATGAGCAGTTCTTC,CTISEPPGRDSDLAVEYNEQFF
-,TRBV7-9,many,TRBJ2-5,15,TGTGCCAGCAGCTTTTTTAACCAGCCCCAAGAGACCCAGTACTTC,CASSFFNQPQETQYF
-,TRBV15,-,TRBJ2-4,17,TGTGCCACCATGCTTCGTGGGGCAGGGCTAGCCAAAAACATTCAGTACTTC,CATMLRGAGLAKNIQYF
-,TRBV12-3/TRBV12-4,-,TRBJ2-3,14,TGTGCCAGCAGTTTATATTCCGGGAGAGATACGCAGTATTTT,CASSLYSGRDTQYF
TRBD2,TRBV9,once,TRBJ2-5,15,TGTGCCAGCAGCGTCGCGGGGACTAGGGGGGAGACCCAGTACTTC,CASSVAGTRGETQYF
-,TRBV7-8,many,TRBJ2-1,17,TGTGCCAGCAGCTTAATCCAGACCGTTCGCTCCTACAATGAGCAGTTCTTC,CASSLIQTVRSYNEQFF
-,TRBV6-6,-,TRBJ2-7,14,TGTGCCAGCAGTTACAGTACAACGGACTACGAGCAGTACTTC,CASSYSTTDYEQYF
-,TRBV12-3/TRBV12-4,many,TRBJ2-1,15,TGTGCCAGCAGTTTATCCAGAGGAGCCTACAATGAGCAGTTCTTC,CASSLSRGAYNEQFF
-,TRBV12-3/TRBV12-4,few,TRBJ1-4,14,TGTGCCAGCAGTTTAAGACCGGGCGGCGAAAAACTGTTTTTT,CASSLRPGGEKLFF
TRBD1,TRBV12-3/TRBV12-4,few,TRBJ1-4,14,TGTGCCAGCAGTCCAACAGGGGTTTTTGAAAAACTGTTTTTT,CASSPTGVFEKLFF
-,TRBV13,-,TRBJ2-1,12,TGTGCCAGCAGTATTCTGGAGAATGAGCAGTTCTTC,CASSILENEQFF
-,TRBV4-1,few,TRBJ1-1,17,TGCGCCAGCAGCCAAGATAGGGAGGGTATAAGGAACACTGAAGCTTTCTTT,CASSQDREGIRNTEAFF
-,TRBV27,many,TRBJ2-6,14,TGTGCCAGCAGCTGGGGAAGCGGGGCCAACGTCCTGACTTTC,CASSWGSGANVLTF
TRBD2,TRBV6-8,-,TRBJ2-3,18,TGTGCCAGCAGTTACTATCCAGCGGGGGGCCGTAGCACAGATACGCAGTATTTT,CASSYYPAGGRSTDTQYF
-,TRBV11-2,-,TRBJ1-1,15,TGTGCCAGCAGCTTAGGTAACAGCGTGAACACTGAAGCTTTCTTT,CASSLGNSVNTEAFF
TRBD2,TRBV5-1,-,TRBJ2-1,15,TGCGCCAGCAGCTTGGGACTAGCGGGGGATGGTGAGCAGTTCTTC,CASSLGLAGDGEQFF
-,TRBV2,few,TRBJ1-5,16,TGTGCCAGCAGTGGGGATGCAGGGATGAGCAATCAGCCCCAGCATTTT,CASSGDAGMSNQPQHF
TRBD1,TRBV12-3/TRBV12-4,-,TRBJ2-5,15,TGTGCCAGCAGGTCCTTGGGACAGGGGTTAGAGACCCAGTACTTC,CASRSLGQGLETQYF
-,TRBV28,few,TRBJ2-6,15,TGTGCCAGCCGTCACCTGGGGGCTGGGGCCAACGTCCTGACTTTC,CASRHLGAGANVLTF
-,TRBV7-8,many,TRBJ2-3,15,TGTGCCAGCAGACTATCGCGGGGAACCACAGATACGCAGTATTTT,CASRLSRGTTDTQYF
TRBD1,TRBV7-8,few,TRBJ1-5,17,TGTGCCAGCAGCCCGGACAGGGGCGGCCTTAGCAATCAGCCCCAGCATTTT,CASSPDRGGLSNQPQHF
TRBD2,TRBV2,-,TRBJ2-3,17,TGTGCCAGCAGGGGACTAGCGGGGGGTCCAGGCACAGATACGCAGTATTTT,CASRGLAGGPGTDTQYF
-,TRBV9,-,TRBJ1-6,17,TGTGCCAGCAGCCCGACCGGAGGGACGGAAGCAAATTCACCCCTCCACTTT,CASSPTGGTEANSPLHF
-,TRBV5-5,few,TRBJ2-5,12,TGTGCCAGCAGCCGATGGGGAGAGACCCAGTACTTC,CASSRWGETQYF
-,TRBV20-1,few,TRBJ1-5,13,TGCAGTGCTAGGTCGGTTAGCAATCAGCCCCAGCATTTT,CSARSVSNQPQHF
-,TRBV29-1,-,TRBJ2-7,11,TGCAGCGCAGGGGAGACCTACGAGCAGTACTTC,CSAGETYEQYF
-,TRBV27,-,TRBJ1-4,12,TGTGCCAGCAGTCCTACCGGGACGAAACTGTTTTTT,CASSPTGTKLFF
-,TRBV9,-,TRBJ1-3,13,TGTGCCAGCAGCGAGGCCAATGGAAACACCATATATTTT,CASSEANGNTIYF
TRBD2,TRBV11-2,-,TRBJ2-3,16,TGTGCCTGCAGCGTCGGGACTAGCGGGGGCACAGATACGCAGTATTTT,CACSVGTSGGTDTQYF
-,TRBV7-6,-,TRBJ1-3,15,TGTGCCAGCAGCTTAGGACCCCATACTTTAAACACCATATATTTT,CASSLGPHTLNTIYF
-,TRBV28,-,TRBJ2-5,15,TGTGCCAGCAGGTCTAGTGGGACCCAGTATGAGACCCAGTACTTC,CASRSSGTQYETQYF
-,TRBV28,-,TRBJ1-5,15,TGTGCCAGCAGCTCCTTGCAGGAGCAGGATCAGCCCCAGCATTTT,CASSSLQEQDQPQHF
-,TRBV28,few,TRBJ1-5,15,TGTGCCAGCAGTCCGCGACTTTATAGCAATCAGCCCCAGCATTTT,CASSPRLYSNQPQHF
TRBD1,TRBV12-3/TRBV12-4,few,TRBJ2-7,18,TGTGCCAGCAGTTTAGTGGGCGCCAGGACAGGGAACTCCTACGAGCAGTACTTC,CASSLVGARTGNSYEQYF
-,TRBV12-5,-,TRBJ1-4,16,TGTGCTAGTGGTTTGGTTGAGGGCTTATCAAATGAAAAACTGTTTTTT,CASGLVEGLSNEKLFF
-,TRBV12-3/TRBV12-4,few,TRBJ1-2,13,TGTGCCAGCAGTACAGGGTTTAACTATGGCTACACCTTC,CASSTGFNYGYTF
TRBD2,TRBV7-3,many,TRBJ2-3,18,TGTGCCAGCAGCTTACCCTCCGGGACTAGCGGGGCTACAGATACGCAGTATTTT,CASSLPSGTSGATDTQYF
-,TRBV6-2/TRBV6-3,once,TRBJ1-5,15,TGTGCCAGCAGTTACCTGGATACCAGCAATCAGCCCCAGCATTTT,CASSYLDTSNQPQHF
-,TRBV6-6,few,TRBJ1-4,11,TGTGCCAGCAAAGGGGGGGAGTCCCTGTTTTTT,CASKGGESLFF
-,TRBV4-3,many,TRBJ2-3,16,TGCGCCAGCAGCCGCGGTCGGGACTTAGCAGGAGATACGCAGTATTTT,CASSRGRDLAGDTQYF
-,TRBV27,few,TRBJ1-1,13,TGTGCCAGCAGTTATAGAGGGTACCTTGAAGCTTTCTTT,CASSYRGYLEAFF
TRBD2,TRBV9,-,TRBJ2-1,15,TGTGCCAGCAGCAAAGGCGGCGGGGGGGCTAGCGAGCAGTTCTTC,CASSKGGGGASEQFF
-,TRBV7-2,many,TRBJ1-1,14,TGTGCCAGCAGCTTAGCAACTTGGGACCCGGAGGCTTTCTTT,CASSLATWDPEAFF
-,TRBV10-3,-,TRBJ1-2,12,TGTGCCATCAGTGTTTCGAAGGGAGGCTACACCTTC,CAISVSKGGYTF
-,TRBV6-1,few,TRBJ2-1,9,TGTGCCAGCGGGGAGGATAGGGTCTTC,CASGEDRVF